This paragraph reports one T cell receptor (beta chain). This sample is part of a study of blood T cell repertoires in COVID-19. Study summary: Acute-phase and convalescent COVID-19 samples originated in the United States, Italy and Spain. T cells, B-cell-depleted T cells, or PBMCs provided the cDNA or gDNA that served as material.

In the original analysis: Cell counts per sample came from amplifying reference gene primers. Only in-frame clones appear in the TCRdb table, and some are missing; sequencing was by immunoSEQ multiplex PCR. D and trimming come from the DNA, and the V and J calls and clone size come from that table. The data hold about 240,000 clones, with 82% observed a single time. In germline, CDR1 is LGHNA, CDR2 YNFKEQ. The CDR3 length is 16 residues. J gave up 15 bases and V 0 bases, and 9 bases lay outside the gene matches. This receptor was obtained from a woman aged 18-29 years with acute or convalescent COVID-19. V gene TRBV4-2 combines with J gene TRBJ2-1; 15 nucleotides agree with TRBD2. Specimen: peripheral blood. As DNA, the CDR3 is TGTGCCAGCAGCCAAGACCGGGCCGGGACTAGCGGGAGGCTGTTCTTC. It encodes CASSQDRAGTSGRLFF.